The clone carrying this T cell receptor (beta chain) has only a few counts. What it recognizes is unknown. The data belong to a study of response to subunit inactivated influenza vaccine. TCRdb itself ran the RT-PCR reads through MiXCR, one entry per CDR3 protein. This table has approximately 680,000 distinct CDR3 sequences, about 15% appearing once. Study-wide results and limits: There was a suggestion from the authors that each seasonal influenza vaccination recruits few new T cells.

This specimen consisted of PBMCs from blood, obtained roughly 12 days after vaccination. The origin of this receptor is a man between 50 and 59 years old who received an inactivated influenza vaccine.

The CDR3: CASSGTDGEQYF. DNA of the CDR3: TGTGCCAGCAGCGGGACAGACGGGGAGCAGTACTTC. V usage is TRBV7-9 and J usage is TRBJ2-7; 7 nucleotides match TRBD1. V was pared by 5 bases and J by 7 bases, with 5 bases of the junction left unmatched. Germline V lookup: CDR1 SEHNR, CDR2 FQNEAQ (reference sequence). The CDR3 contains 12 residues.